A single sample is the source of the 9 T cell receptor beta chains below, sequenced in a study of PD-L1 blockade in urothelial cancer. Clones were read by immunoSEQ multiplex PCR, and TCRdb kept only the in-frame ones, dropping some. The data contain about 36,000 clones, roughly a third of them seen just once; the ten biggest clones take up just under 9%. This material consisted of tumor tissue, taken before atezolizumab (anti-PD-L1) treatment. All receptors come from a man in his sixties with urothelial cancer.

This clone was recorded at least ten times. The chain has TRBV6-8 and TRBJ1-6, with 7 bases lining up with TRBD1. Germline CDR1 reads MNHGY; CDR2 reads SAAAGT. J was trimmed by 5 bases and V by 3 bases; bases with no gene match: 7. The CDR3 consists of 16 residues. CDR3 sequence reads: CASSYSRGRNNSPLHF. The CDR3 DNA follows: TGTGCCAGCAGTTATAGCAGGGGGAGAAATAATTCACCCCTCCACTTT.

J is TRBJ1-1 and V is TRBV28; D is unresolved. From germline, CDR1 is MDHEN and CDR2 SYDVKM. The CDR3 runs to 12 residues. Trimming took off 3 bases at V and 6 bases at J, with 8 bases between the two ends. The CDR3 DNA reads TGTGCCAGCAGTTTTTTGGGATCTGAAGCTTTCTTT. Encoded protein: CASSFLGSEAFF. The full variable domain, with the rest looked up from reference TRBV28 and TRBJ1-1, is DVKVTQSSRYLVKRTGEKVFLECVQDMDHENMFWYRQDPGLGLRLIYFSYDVKMKEKGDIPEGYSVSREKKERFSLILESASTNQTSMYLCASSFLGSEAFFGQGTRLTVV.

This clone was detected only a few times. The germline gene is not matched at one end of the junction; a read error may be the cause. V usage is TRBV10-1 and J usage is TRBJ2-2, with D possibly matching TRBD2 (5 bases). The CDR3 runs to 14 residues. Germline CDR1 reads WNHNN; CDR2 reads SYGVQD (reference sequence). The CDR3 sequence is CASSMGSITGELFF. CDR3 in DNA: TGCGCCAGCAGCATGGGGTCGATCACCGGGGAGCTATTTTTT.

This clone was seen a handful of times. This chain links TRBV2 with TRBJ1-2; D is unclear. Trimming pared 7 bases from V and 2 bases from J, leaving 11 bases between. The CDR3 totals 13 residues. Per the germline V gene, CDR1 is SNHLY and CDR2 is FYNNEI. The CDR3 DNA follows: TGTGCCAGCACGAAGTCGGAGAACTATGGCTACACCTTC. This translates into CASTKSENYGYTF.

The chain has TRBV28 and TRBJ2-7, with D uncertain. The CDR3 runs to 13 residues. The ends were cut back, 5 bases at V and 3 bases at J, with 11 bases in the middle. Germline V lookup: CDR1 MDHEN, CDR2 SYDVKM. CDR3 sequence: CASSNNWNYEQYF. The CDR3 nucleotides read TGTGCCAGCAGTAACAACTGGAACTACGAGCAGTACTTC.

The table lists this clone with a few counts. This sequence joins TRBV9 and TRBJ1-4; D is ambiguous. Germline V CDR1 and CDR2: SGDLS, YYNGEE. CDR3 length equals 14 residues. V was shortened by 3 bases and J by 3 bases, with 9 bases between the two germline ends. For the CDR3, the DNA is TGTGCCAGCAGCGCCCGAGGCGCTAATGAAAAACTGTTTTTT. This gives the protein CASSARGANEKLFF.

The DNA for the CDR3 is TGCGCCAGCAGCTTAACAGGGGGCAGGAGAGATACGCAGTATTTT. Translated: CASSLTGGRRDTQYF. This chain joins TRBV5-1 and TRBJ2-3; 9 bases are a match to TRBD1. Unmatched junction bases numbered 6, after V lost 2 bases and J lost 5 bases. Germline V gene sequence: CDR1 SGHRS, CDR2 YFSETQ. The CDR3 runs to 15 residues.

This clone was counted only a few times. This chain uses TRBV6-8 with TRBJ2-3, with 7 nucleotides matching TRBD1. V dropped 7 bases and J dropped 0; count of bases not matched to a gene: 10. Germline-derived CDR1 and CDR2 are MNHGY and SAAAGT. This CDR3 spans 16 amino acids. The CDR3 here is CASTKGQSTSTDTQYF. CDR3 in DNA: TGTGCCAGCACCAAGGGACAGTCAACTAGCACAGATACGCAGTATTTT.

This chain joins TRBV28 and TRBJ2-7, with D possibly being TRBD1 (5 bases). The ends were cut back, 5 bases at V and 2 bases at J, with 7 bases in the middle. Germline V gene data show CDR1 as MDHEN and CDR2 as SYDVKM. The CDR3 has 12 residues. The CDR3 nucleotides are TGTGCCAGCAGTGGCAGGGCCTACGAGCAGTACTTC. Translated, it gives CASSGRAYEQYF.